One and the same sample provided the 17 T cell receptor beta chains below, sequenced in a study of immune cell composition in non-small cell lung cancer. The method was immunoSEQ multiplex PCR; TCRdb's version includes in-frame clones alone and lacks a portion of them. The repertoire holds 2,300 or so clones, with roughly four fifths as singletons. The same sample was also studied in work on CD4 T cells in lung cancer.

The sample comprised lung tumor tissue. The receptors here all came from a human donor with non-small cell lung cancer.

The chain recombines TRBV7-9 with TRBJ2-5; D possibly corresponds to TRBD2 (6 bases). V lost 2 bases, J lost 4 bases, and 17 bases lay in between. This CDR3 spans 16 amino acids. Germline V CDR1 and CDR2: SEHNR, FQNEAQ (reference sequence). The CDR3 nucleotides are TGTGCCAGCAGCTTATGGGCCTCCCTCGGGGGAGAGACCCAGTACTTC. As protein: CASSLWASLGGETQYF.

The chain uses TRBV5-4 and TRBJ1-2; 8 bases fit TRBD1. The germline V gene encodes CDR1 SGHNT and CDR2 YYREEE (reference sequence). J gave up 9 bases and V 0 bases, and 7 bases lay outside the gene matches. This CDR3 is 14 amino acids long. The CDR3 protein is CASSLDRGLGSYTF. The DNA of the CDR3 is TGTGCCAGCAGCTTGGACAGGGGGTTAGGGAGCTACACCTTC.

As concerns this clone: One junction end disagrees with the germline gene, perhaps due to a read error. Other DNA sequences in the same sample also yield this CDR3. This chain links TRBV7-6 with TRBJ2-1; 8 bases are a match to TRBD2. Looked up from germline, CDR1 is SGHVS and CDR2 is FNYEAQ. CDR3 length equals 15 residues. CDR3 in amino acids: CASSPQPVAGTGQFF. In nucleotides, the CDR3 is TGCGCCAGCAGCCCCCAGCCAGTAGCGGGAACGGGGCAGTTCTTC. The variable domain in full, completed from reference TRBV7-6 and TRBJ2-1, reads GAGVSQSPRYKVTKRGQDVALRCDPISGHVSLYWYRQALGQGPEFLTYFNYEAQQDKSGLPNDRFSAERPEGSISTLTIQRTEQRDSAMYRCASSPQPVAGTGQFFGPGTRLTVL.

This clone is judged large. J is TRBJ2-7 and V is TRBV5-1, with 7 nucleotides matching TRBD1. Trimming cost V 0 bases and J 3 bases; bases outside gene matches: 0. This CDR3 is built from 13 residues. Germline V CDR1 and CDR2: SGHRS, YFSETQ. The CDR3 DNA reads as TGCGCCAGCAGCTTGGACAGGGGCTACGAGCAGTACTTC. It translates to CASSLDRGYEQYF.

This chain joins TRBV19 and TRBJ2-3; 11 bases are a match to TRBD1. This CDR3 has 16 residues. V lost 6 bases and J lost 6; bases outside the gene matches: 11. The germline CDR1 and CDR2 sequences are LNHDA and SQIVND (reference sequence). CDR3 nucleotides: TGTGCCAGTAGGGATCCAGGACAGGGGGCAGCGGATACGCAGTATTTT. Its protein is CASRDPGQGAADTQYF.

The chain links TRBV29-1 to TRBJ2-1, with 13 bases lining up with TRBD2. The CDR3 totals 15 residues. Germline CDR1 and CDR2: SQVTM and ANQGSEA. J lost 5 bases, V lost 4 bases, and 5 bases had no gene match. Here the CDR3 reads CSVAGGTSGDNEQFF. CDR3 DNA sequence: TGCAGCGTTGCGGGGGGGACTAGCGGGGACAATGAGCAGTTCTTC.

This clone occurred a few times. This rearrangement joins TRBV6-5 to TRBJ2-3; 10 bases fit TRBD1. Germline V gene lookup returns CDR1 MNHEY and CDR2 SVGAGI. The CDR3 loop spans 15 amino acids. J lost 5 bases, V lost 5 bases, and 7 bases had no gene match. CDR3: CASSRTGGWEDTQYF. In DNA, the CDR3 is TGTGCCAGCAGTAGGACAGGGGGATGGGAAGATACGCAGTATTTT.

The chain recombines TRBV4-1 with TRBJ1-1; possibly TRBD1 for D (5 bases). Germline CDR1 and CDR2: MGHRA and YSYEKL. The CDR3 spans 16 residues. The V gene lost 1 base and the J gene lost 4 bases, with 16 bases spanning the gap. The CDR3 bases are TGCGCCAGCAGCCAAGCCCTGGGGGGATCGGGCACTGAAGCTTTCTTT. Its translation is CASSQALGGSGTEAFF.

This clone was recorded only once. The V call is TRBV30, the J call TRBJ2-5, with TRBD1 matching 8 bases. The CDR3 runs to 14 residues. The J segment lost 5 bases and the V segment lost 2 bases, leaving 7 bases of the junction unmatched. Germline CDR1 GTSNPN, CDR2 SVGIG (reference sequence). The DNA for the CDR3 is TGTGCCTGGAGTCGGACAGGGCCTGGGGAGACCCAGTACTTC. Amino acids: CAWSRTGPGETQYF.

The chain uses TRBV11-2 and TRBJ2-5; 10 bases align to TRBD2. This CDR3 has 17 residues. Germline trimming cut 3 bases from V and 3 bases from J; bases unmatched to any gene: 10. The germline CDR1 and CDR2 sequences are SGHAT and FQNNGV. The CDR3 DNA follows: TGTGCCAGCAGCTTCCAGCGGGAGGGCCGGGGAAAAGAGACCCAGTACTTC. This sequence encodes CASSFQREGRGKETQYF. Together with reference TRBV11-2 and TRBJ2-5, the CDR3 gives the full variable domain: EAGVAQSPRYKIIEKRQSVAFWCNPISGHATLYWYQQILGQGPKLLIQFQNNGVVDDSQLPKDRFSAERLKGVDSTLKIQPAKLEDSAVYLCASSFQREGRGKETQYFGPGTRLLVL.

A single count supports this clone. The CDR3 DNA reads TGTGCCAGCAGCTTGGGATGGACTAATCAAGAGACCCAGTACTTC. Protein product: CASSLGWTNQETQYF. The chain recombines TRBV5-4 with TRBJ2-5; D is possibly TRBD2 (6 bases). V gave up 0 bases and J gave up 2 bases, with 11 bases separating them. This CDR3 is 15 amino acids long. Germline lookup yields CDR1 SGHNT and CDR2 YYREEE (reference sequence).

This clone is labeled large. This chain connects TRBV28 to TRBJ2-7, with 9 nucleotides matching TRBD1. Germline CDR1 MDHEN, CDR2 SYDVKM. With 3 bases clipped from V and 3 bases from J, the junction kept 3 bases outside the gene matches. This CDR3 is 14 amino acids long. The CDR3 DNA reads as TGTGCCAGCAGTTTTGGGGACAGGGACTACGAGCAGTACTTC. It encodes CASSFGDRDYEQYF.

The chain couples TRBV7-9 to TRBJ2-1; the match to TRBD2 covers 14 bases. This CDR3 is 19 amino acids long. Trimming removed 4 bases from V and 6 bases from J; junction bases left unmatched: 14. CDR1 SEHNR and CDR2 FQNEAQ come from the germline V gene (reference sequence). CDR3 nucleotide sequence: TGTGCCAGCAGCTCACCCCCGGGGACTAGCGGGAGTATCGCCAATGAGCAGTTCTTC. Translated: CASSSPPGTSGSIANEQFF.

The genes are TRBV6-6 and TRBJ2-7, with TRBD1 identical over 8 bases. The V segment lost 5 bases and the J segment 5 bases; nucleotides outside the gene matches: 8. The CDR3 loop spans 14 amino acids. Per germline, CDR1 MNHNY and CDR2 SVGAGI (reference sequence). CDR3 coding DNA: TGTGCCAGCAGTGCCCCAGGGGGCCGGGACGAGCAGTACTTC. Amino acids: CASSAPGGRDEQYF.

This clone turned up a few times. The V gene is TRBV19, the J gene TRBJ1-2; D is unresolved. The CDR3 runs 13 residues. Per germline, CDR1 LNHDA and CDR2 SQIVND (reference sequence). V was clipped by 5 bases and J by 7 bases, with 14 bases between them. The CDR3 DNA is TGTGCCAGTAGTGAGGGTACCTCTTCTGGCTACACCTTC. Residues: CASSEGTSSGYTF.

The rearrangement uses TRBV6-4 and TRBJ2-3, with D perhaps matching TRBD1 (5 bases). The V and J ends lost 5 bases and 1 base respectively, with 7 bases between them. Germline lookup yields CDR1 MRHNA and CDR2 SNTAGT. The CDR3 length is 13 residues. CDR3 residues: CASSQQGTDTQYF. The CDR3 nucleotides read TGTGCCAGCAGTCAACAGGGCACAGATACGCAGTATTTT.

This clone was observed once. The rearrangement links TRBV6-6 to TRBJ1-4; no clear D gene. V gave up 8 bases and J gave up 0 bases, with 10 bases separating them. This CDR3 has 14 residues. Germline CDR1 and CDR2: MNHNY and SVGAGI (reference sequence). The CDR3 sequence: CASVYGATNEKLFF. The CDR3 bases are TGTGCCAGCGTGTACGGTGCAACTAATGAAAAACTGTTTTTT.